Below, 27 T cell receptor beta chains from the same sample are listed, as sequenced in a study of blood T cells in healthy people across ages. PCR was performed a second time for about 6 to 11 cycles using a sample-barcoded 5' primer and a J-beta primer mix. TCRdb recomputed calls from the 5' RACE reads with MiXCR, one row per CDR3 protein. The sample includes 630,000 or so distinct CDR3 sequences, approximately 30% of them seen just once. The material sequenced was blood. These TCRs come from a woman older than 75 in good health.

This chain uses TRBV5-1 with TRBJ2-3; D possibly corresponds to TRBD1 (5 bases). CDR3 size: 15 residues. The germline V gene has CDR1 SGHRS and CDR2 YFSETQ. The V gene lost 2 bases and the J gene lost 2 bases, with 12 bases spanning the gap. The CDR3 DNA sequence: TGCGCCAGCAGCTTCACAGGTTACCCCACAGATACGCAGTATTTT. This codes for CASSFTGYPTDTQYF.

This clonotype has a handful of counts. The rearrangement joins TRBV28 to TRBJ1-2, with TRBD1 identical over 11 bases. CDR3 length: 16 amino acids. The germline CDR1 and CDR2 sequences are MDHEN and SYDVKM. V was clipped by 5 bases and J by 1 base; unmatched bases: 6. The CDR3 DNA reads TGTGCCAGCAGTCCCCCGGGACAGGGGGGTAACTATGGCTACACCTTC. It specifies CASSPPGQGGNYGYTF.

Concerning this clonotype itself: A much larger clone differs by one base, so this may be a read error. J is TRBJ2-5 and V is TRBV11-1, with D possibly matching TRBD1 (6 bases). CDR1 and CDR2 from the germline V gene are SGHAT and FQDESV (reference sequence). CDR3 size: 14 residues. Trimming removed 9 bases from V and 11 bases from J, with 25 bases in between. The CDR3 DNA is TGTGCCAGTAAAGGGGGATTTGGCATCAATGAGCAGTACTTC. This sequence encodes CASKGGFGINEQYF.

This clonotype showed up many times. V and J are TRBV7-3 and TRBJ2-1; D not resolved. Germline V gene lookup returns CDR1 SGHTA and CDR2 FQGTGA. The CDR3 covers 15 residues. Trimming cost V 1 base and J 0 bases, with 7 bases left between them. CDR3 sequence: CASSLRRSSYNEQFF. For the CDR3, the DNA is TGTGCCAGCAGCTTAAGGCGAAGCTCCTACAATGAGCAGTTCTTC. The variable domain in full, with the rest retrieved from reference TRBV7-3 and TRBJ2-1, is GAGVSQTPSNKVTEKGKYVELRCDPISGHTALYWYRQSLGQGPEFLIYFQGTGAADDSGLPNDRFFAVRPEGSVSTLKIQRTERGDSAVYLCASSLRRSSYNEQFFGPGTRLTVL.

There are many counts of this clonotype. The V call is TRBV7-9, the J call TRBJ2-1; TRBD2 agrees at 11 bases. J lost 8 bases, V lost 5 bases, and 8 bases had no gene match. CDR3 size: 15 residues. The germline CDR1 and CDR2 sequences are SEHNR and FQNEAQ (reference sequence). The CDR3, as DNA: TGTGCCAGCAGCCTTGGTAGCGGGGGGGCCGATGAGCAGTTCTTC. Its protein product is CASSLGSGGADEQFF.

This clonotype was seen at least ten times. The chain links TRBV5-1 to TRBJ2-1; TRBD2 aligns across 11 bases. Trimming at V came to 5 bases and at J to 7 bases, leaving 11 bases not matched to a gene. CDR3 length: 16 amino acids. Germline V gene lookup returns CDR1 SGHRS and CDR2 YFSETQ. CDR3 sequence: CASSLDPSGGPNEQFF. As DNA, the CDR3 is TGCGCCAGCAGTCTGGACCCTAGCGGGGGGCCGAATGAGCAGTTCTTC.

To note about this clonotype: This may be a read error: a much more frequent sequence differs by one nucleotide. The chain employs TRBV7-2 and TRBJ1-5, with D hard to call. The CDR3 is made up of 13 amino acids. CDR1 and CDR2 (germline): SGHTA, FQGNSA. CDR3 amino acids: CAGSPRTDQPQHF. The CDR3 DNA is TGTGCCGGCAGCCCTCGTACTGATCAGCCCCAGCATTTT.

This clonotype was picked up many times. The J gene is TRBJ2-3, the V gene TRBV30; D is unresolved. This CDR3 comprises 14 residues. Germline CDR1 reads GTSNPN; CDR2 reads SVGIG (reference sequence). V was trimmed by 2 bases and J by 1 base, leaving 10 bases between them. The CDR3 loop is CAWSRGTGTDTQYF. The DNA for the CDR3 is TGTGCCTGGAGTCGTGGAACCGGCACAGATACGCAGTATTTT.

The chain links TRBV28 to TRBJ1-1, with D possibly being TRBD1 (6 bases). The CDR3 length is 12 residues. CDR1 and CDR2 from the germline V gene are MDHEN and SYDVKM. V was trimmed by 7 bases and J by 11 bases, leaving 17 bases between them. CDR3 region: CASTPRGGRAFF. The CDR3, as DNA: TGTGCCAGCACCCCACGTGGGGGGCGTGCTTTCTTT.

J is TRBJ2-1 and V is TRBV12-3 or TRBV12-4; D unresolved. The V and J ends lost 2 bases and 0 bases respectively, with 8 bases between them. This CDR3 is 15 amino acids long. This CDR3 reads CASSLRRDSYNEQFF. As DNA, the CDR3 is TGTGCCAGCAGTTTAAGGAGAGACTCCTACAATGAGCAGTTCTTC.

The chain joins TRBV6-5 to TRBJ2-2; unclear D gene. The CDR3 is made up of 14 amino acids. Per the germline V gene, CDR1 is MNHEY and CDR2 is SVGAGI. Trimming removed 0 bases at V and 7 bases at J, with 9 bases between. The CDR3 sequence: CASSYSQFVGELFF. CDR3 in DNA: TGTGCCAGCAGTTACTCCCAATTCGTCGGGGAGCTGTTTTTT.

This clonotype was observed at least ten times. The chain employs TRBV10-3 and TRBJ1-2, with 10 bases aligning to TRBD1. The CDR3 extends over 17 amino acids. Germline CDR1 is ENHRY and CDR2 is SYGVKD. J was trimmed by 4 bases and V by 5 bases; bases with no gene match: 13. Written as DNA, the CDR3 is TGTGCCATCAGTAATATTGACCGGGACAGGGGCGTCTATGGCTACACCTTC. Encoded protein: CAISNIDRDRGVYGYTF.

This clonotype appeared many times. The chain recombines TRBV6-5 with TRBJ2-1; D unresolved. Germline V gene sequence: CDR1 MNHEY, CDR2 SVGAGI. This CDR3 has 14 amino acids. The V end was cut by 8 bases, the J end by 0 bases, with 11 bases between. This chain's CDR3 is CASGPWGSYNEQFF. The DNA of the CDR3 is TGTGCCAGCGGGCCTTGGGGCTCCTACAATGAGCAGTTCTTC.

This clonotype has a handful of counts. The chain carries TRBV18 and TRBJ1-4; D remains unclear. Germline V gene sequence: CDR1 KGHSH, CDR2 LQKENI. Trimming removed 2 bases from V and 1 base from J, with 2 bases in between. This CDR3 has 13 amino acids. CDR3 amino acids: CASSPITNEKLFF. The CDR3 DNA follows: TGTGCCAGCTCACCAATAACTAATGAAAAACTGTTTTTT.

This clonotype was observed a few times. This chain uses TRBV5-1 with TRBJ2-1, with unresolved D. The DNA matches TRBJ2-7 better at its end, which makes the J call doubtful. Germline assignment: CDR1 SGHRS and CDR2 YFSETQ. The CDR3 runs to 15 residues. The CDR3 DNA follows: TGCGCCAGCAGCTTGACCGCAACCTCCTACAATGAGCAGTACTTC. Its translation: CASSLTATSYNEQYF.

This clonotype was observed many times. The chain recombines TRBV5-1 with TRBJ1-1, with D maybe TRBD1 (6 bases). V lost 0 bases and J 0 bases, leaving 9 bases between the germline ends. The CDR3 consists of 15 residues. CDR1 is SGHRS, CDR2 YFSETQ, per germline. The CDR3: CASSLETGVNTEAFF. The CDR3 DNA reads as TGCGCCAGCAGCTTGGAGACAGGAGTGAACACTGAAGCTTTCTTT.

The V gene is TRBV5-4, the J gene TRBJ2-2, with 9 bases matching TRBD1. Germline trimming cut 4 bases from V and 6 bases from J; bases unmatched to any gene: 7. Germline V CDR1 and CDR2: SGHNT, YYREEE (reference sequence). This CDR3 is built from 15 residues. CDR3 DNA sequence: TGTGCCAGCAGCCCAGGGACAGGGAGGTCCGGGGAGCTGTTTTTT. Its translation: CASSPGTGRSGELFF. The full variable domain, rest sourced from reference TRBV5-4 and TRBJ2-2, is ETGVTQSPTHLIKTRGQQVTLRCSSQSGHNTVSWYQQALGQGPQFIFQYYREEENGRGNFPPRFSGLQFPNYSSELNVNALELDDSALYLCASSPGTGRSGELFFGEGSRLTVL.

In its sample, this clonotype was seen a few times. A clone one base away is much larger, so this may be a read error. This chain connects TRBV7-2 to TRBJ2-7, with 15 bases aligning to TRBD2. With the DNA end fitting TRBJ2-5 better, the J assignment may be wrong. Germline loops: CDR1 SGHTA, CDR2 FQGNSA. The CDR3 totals 18 residues. The CDR3 here is CTSSLPWTSGGGKETQYF. CDR3 nucleotide sequence: TGTACCAGCAGCTTACCTTGGACTAGCGGGGGGGGAAAAGAGACCCAGTACTTC.

The chain employs TRBV20-1 and TRBJ1-4; D is perhaps TRBD1 (5 bases). Trimming cost V 4 bases and J 5 bases, with 8 bases left between them. The CDR3 sequence is 12 residues long. Germline CDR1 is DFQATT and CDR2 is SNEGSKA (reference sequence). CDR3 amino acids: CSATRVNEKLFF. In DNA form, the CDR3 reads TGCAGTGCTACCAGGGTAAATGAAAAACTGTTTTTT.

The chain is built from TRBV4-2 and TRBJ2-1; possibly TRBD2 for D (5 bases). CDR3 length: 17 amino acids. Germline V gene sequence: CDR1 LGHNA, CDR2 YNFKEQ. Trimming shortened V by 7 bases and J by 0 bases, and 19 bases separated the two germline ends. CDR3 bases: TGTGCCAGCAAGGTTACGGGCGGGCAGAGCTCCTACAATGAGCAGTTCTTC. Amino acids: CASKVTGGQSSYNEQFF.

The sample holds a few counts of this clonotype. The V and J genes are TRBV18 and TRBJ2-5; a possible D gene is TRBD2 (7 bases). The CDR3 is made up of 15 amino acids. V lost 2 bases to trimming and J lost 0 bases, with 10 bases between them. Germline V lookup: CDR1 KGHSH, CDR2 LQKENI. CDR3 in amino acids: CASSPGRGNQETQYF. The CDR3, as DNA: TGTGCCAGCTCACCAGGGAGGGGGAACCAAGAGACCCAGTACTTC.

The V call is TRBV20-1, the J call TRBJ2-1; 8 nucleotides match TRBD2. Per the germline V gene, CDR1 is DFQATT and CDR2 is SNEGSKA (reference sequence). The CDR3 is 14 amino acids. J gave up 3 bases and V 6 bases, and 7 bases lay outside the gene matches. Here the CDR3 reads CSAGRGAFYNEQFF. CDR3 nucleotides: TGCAGTGCCGGGCGGGGGGCATTCTACAATGAGCAGTTCTTC.

This clonotype was detected many times. J is TRBJ1-2 and V is TRBV6-5, with a weak D call TRBD1 (5 bases). V gave up 8 bases and J gave up 2 bases, with 18 bases separating them. This CDR3 comprises 15 residues. Germline-derived CDR1 and CDR2 are MNHEY and SVGAGI. CDR3 amino acids: CASRSLGTGNYGYTF. The DNA of the CDR3 is TGTGCCAGCCGCAGCCTGGGGACTGGGAACTATGGCTACACCTTC.

This clonotype was seen only a few times. The chain links TRBV30 to TRBJ1-1; D gene unclear. V was clipped by 4 bases and J by 6 bases, with 9 bases between them. The CDR3 covers 11 residues. Per germline, CDR1 GTSNPN and CDR2 SVGIG (reference sequence). CDR3 residues: CAWNGFAEAFF. Written as DNA, the CDR3 is TGTGCCTGGAACGGATTTGCTGAAGCTTTCTTT.

This clonotype has only a few counts. The rearrangement joins TRBV5-1 to TRBJ1-1; D remains unclear. Germline CDR1 reads SGHRS; CDR2 reads YFSETQ. CDR3 length: 14 residues. V was pared by 7 bases and J by 0 bases, with 13 bases between. In nucleotides, the CDR3 is TGCGCCAGCTTTATCGGACGCTTGAACACTGAAGCTTTCTTT. This sequence encodes CASFIGRLNTEAFF.

The rearrangement uses TRBV29-1 and TRBJ2-7; 10 bases agree with TRBD1. The assigned J gene may be wrong: the sequence end matches TRBJ2-5 better. CDR1 is SQVTM and CDR2 is ANQGSEA in the germline V gene. This CDR3 comprises 13 residues. CDR3 sequence reads: CSEGQGNGETQYF. CDR3 coding DNA: TGCAGCGAGGGACAGGGGAACGGAGAGACCCAGTACTTC.

This clonotype was recorded a few times. The V and J genes are TRBV7-2 and TRBJ1-1; no firm D call. V dropped 8 bases and J dropped 1 base, with 11 bases sitting between them. CDR1 SGHTA and CDR2 FQGNSA come from the germline V gene. This CDR3 contains 13 residues. The CDR3 region has the DNA TGTGCCAGCCGTGTCGACCAGAACACTGAAGCTTTCTTT. Amino acids: CASRVDQNTEAFF.